The T cell receptor (beta chain) under discussion was sequenced for a study of blood T cell repertoires in COVID-19. Study background: Material from acute and convalescent COVID-19 was sourced from the United States, Italy and Spain. PBMCs, B-cell-depleted T cells, or T cells were the source of the cDNA or gDNA that made up the material.

This clone was observed a handful of times. This CDR3 contains 11 residues. V dropped 5 bases and J dropped 11 bases, with 12 bases sitting between them. Germline V lookup: CDR1 MNHNY, CDR2 SVGAGI (reference sequence). Original handling: It was from reference gene primer amplification that nucleated cell counts were estimated. Method: immunoSEQ multiplex PCR; TCRdb's copy keeps in-frame clones and lacks some. V and J calls plus clone size are reproduced from that table; the DNA served to infer D and trimming. The table shows fewer than 70,000 clones, with over 70% occurring only once. This clonotype was obtained from a human donor in a cohort sampled during active COVID-19. The specimen sequenced was peripheral blood. The genes are TRBV6-6 and TRBJ1-1; D possibly corresponds to TRBD1 (5 bases). The CDR3 region has the DNA TGTGCCAGCAGTGACAGATTCGAGGCTTTCTTT. Its translation: CASSDRFEAFF.